These 19 T cell receptor beta chains were sequenced from one sample in a study of regulatory T cells in long-lasting Graves disease. Time point described: newly diagnosed GD, antithyroid drugs for less than 3 months. From RNA extracted from PBMCs, the TCR library was made. Investigators prepared the TCR beta libraries by applying iRepertoire HTBI primers and Arm-PCR of CDR3 regions. TCRdb itself ran the multiplex PCR reads through MiXCR, one entry per CDR3 protein. The table records 530,000 or so distinct CDR3 sequences, approximately 13% of them present only once. This sample was shared with a second study, whose subject was T cells in Graves' hyperthyroidism and ophthalmopathy.

Source: peripheral blood mononuclear cells (PBMCs), taken at new diagnosis, from a patient treated with antithyroid drugs. The receptors stem from a young man with Graves disease.

There are many counts of this clonotype. The chain carries TRBV9 and TRBJ2-2; D is unclear. The CDR3 is 13 amino acids. V was clipped by 4 bases and J by 5 bases, with 9 bases between them. Germline V gives CDR1 SGDLS, CDR2 YYNGEE. The CDR3 nucleotides read TGTGCCAGCAGCCCCCGCCGGACCGGGGAGCTGTTTTTT. This codes for CASSPRRTGELFF.

This clonotype has ten or more counts. The genes are TRBV29-1 and TRBJ2-3, with 10 bases that match TRBD1. After removal of 2 bases from V and 4 bases from J, the junction contained 6 bases not matched to a gene. Germline V gene data show CDR1 as SQVTM and CDR2 as ANQGSEA. The length of the CDR3 is 15 residues. The CDR3: CSVEPDRGYPDTQYF. CDR3 sequence (DNA): TGCAGCGTTGAACCGGACAGGGGGTATCCAGATACGCAGTATTTT.

The chain combines TRBV20-1 with TRBJ2-7; D remains unclear. CDR3 size: 13 residues. Germline V lookup: CDR1 DFQATT, CDR2 SNEGSKA (reference sequence). The ends were cut back, 1 base at V and 4 bases at J, with 11 bases in the middle. CDR3 coding DNA: TGCAGTGCTAGAGCCCCCGCCTTATACGAGCAGTACTTC. Its translation: CSARAPALYEQYF.

The chain carries TRBV20-1 and TRBJ2-3; perhaps TRBD1 as D (5 bases). The germline CDR1 and CDR2 sequences are DFQATT and SNEGSKA (reference sequence). Trimming took 6 bases from V and 2 from J, leaving 18 bases between them. The length of the CDR3 is 15 residues. CDR3 DNA sequence: TGCAGTGCCACTCTCCGCGGTGGGGCCACAGATACGCAGTATTTT. Translating it yields CSATLRGGATDTQYF.

The chain links TRBV7-2 to TRBJ1-5, with TRBD1 matching over 8 bases. Germline V lookup: CDR1 SGHTA, CDR2 FQGNSA. This CDR3 has 13 residues. After removal of 9 bases from V and 0 bases from J, the junction contained 1 base not matched to a gene. CDR3 protein: CASQGASNQPQHF. In DNA form, the CDR3 reads TGTGCCAGTCAGGGGGCTAGCAATCAGCCCCAGCATTTT.

There are many counts of this clonotype. This chain uses TRBV30 with TRBJ2-1, with TRBD1 identical over 9 bases. Germline V gene lookup returns CDR1 GTSNPN and CDR2 SVGIG (reference sequence). The V and J ends lost 0 bases and 16 bases, in that order; junction bases with no gene match: 13. This CDR3 contains 14 residues. The CDR3 coding sequence is TGTGCCTGGAGTGTAGGGGTTTACGGGACAGGGAGTTTCTTC. It yields the protein CAWSVGVYGTGSFF. The variable domain in full, completed from reference TRBV30 and TRBJ2-1, reads SQTIHQWPATLVQPVGSPLSLECTVEGTSNPNLYWYRQAAGRGLQLLFYSVGIGQISSEVPQNLSASRPQDRQFILSSKKLLLSDSGFYLCAWSVGVYGTGSFFGPGTRLTVL.

This clonotype was counted only a few times. The CDR3 coding sequence is TGTGCCAGCAGCGTAGGAGGCGGGAACTGGGAATGGGAGACCCAGTACTTC. It is translated as CASSVGGGNWEWETQYF. This sequence joins TRBV9 and TRBJ2-5, with a possible D match to TRBD2 (6 bases). The V gene lost 0 bases and the J gene lost 5 bases, with 20 bases spanning the gap. This CDR3 has 17 residues. Germline V gives CDR1 SGDLS, CDR2 YYNGEE.

This clonotype was counted only a few times. The V and J genes are TRBV10-1 and TRBJ2-1; D call uncertain. The germline gives CDR1 WNHNN, CDR2 SYGVQD (reference sequence). Trimming took 0 bases from V and 9 from J, leaving 9 bases between them. The CDR3 length is 13 residues. The DNA of the CDR3 is TGCGCCAGCAGTGAGTCAGTGTCGGGTGAGCAGTTCTTC. This gives the protein CASSESVSGEQFF.

This clonotype has more than one count but fewer than ten. V usage is TRBV7-9 and J usage is TRBJ2-4; 8 bases are a match to TRBD1. In germline, CDR1 is SEHNR, CDR2 FQNEAQ (reference sequence). CDR3 length: 17 residues. Losses at the gene ends were 3 bases for V and 2 bases for J; bases not matched to a gene: 9. The CDR3 is CASSFFRQGRTKNIQYF. The DNA for the CDR3 is TGTGCCAGCAGCTTTTTTCGACAGGGGAGGACCAAAAACATTCAGTACTTC. The complete variable domain, with remaining parts taken from reference TRBV7-9 and TRBJ2-4, reads DTGVSQNPRHKITKRGQNVTFRCDPISEHNRLYWYRQTLGQGPEFLTYFQNEAQLEKSRLLSDRFSAERPKGSFSTLEIQRTEQGDSAMYLCASSFFRQGRTKNIQYFGAGTRLSVL.

This clonotype appeared many times. V gene TRBV28 combines with J gene TRBJ2-7; D possibly corresponds to TRBD2 (6 bases). The CDR3 loop spans 15 amino acids. The V gene lost 3 bases and the J gene lost 2 bases, with 14 bases spanning the gap. Germline CDR1 is MDHEN and CDR2 is SYDVKM. CDR3 protein: CASSLGWRDPYEQYF. The CDR3 region has the DNA TGTGCCAGCAGTTTGGGTTGGCGGGATCCCTACGAGCAGTACTTC.

The CDR3 here is CAITHEREGLEQFF. The DNA of the CDR3 is TGTGCCATCACCCATGAGCGGGAGGGCCTTGAGCAGTTCTTC. The gene calls are TRBV10-3 and TRBJ2-1; 10 bases align to TRBD2. This CDR3 is 14 amino acids long. V dropped 7 bases and J dropped 9; count of bases not matched to a gene: 9. Germline lookup yields CDR1 ENHRY and CDR2 SYGVKD.

The table lists this clonotype with many counts. The CDR3 is CASNDQGHAGELFF. The CDR3 DNA follows: TGTGCCAGCAATGACCAGGGTCACGCCGGGGAGCTGTTTTTT. This chain connects TRBV28 to TRBJ2-2, with D tentatively TRBD1 (5 bases). The CDR3 length is 14 residues. Trimming removed 7 bases from V and 6 bases from J, with 15 bases in between. Germline loops: CDR1 MDHEN, CDR2 SYDVKM. The full variable domain, completed using reference TRBV28 and TRBJ2-2, is DVKVTQSSRYLVKRTGEKVFLECVQDMDHENMFWYRQDPGLGLRLIYFSYDVKMKEKGDIPEGYSVSREKKERFSLILESASTNQTSMYLCASNDQGHAGELFFGEGSRLTVL.

The table lists this clonotype with many counts. V gene TRBV12-5 combines with J gene TRBJ2-1; 10 nucleotides match TRBD2. Germline assignment: CDR1 LGHNT and CDR2 FRNRAP. The CDR3 sequence is 18 residues long. V shed 6 bases and J 5 bases; nucleotides not matched to a gene: 16. The CDR3 nucleotides read TGTGCTAGTGGCCCCGGGGCTAGCGGGAGTTTCGCGGACAATGAGCAGTTCTTC. As protein: CASGPGASGSFADNEQFF.

This clonotype was found many times. The chain joins TRBV2 to TRBJ1-2; D might be TRBD1 (6 bases). Germline-derived CDR1 and CDR2 are SNHLY and FYNNEI. The CDR3 has 13 amino acids. Trimming pared 5 bases from V and 7 bases from J, leaving 14 bases between. The CDR3 reads CASSPDRSPGYTF. The CDR3 bases are TGTGCCAGCAGTCCCGACAGGTCCCCTGGCTACACCTTC.

This clonotype was picked up many times. The rearrangement joins TRBV27 to TRBJ2-3; D is undetermined. The V gene's germline CDR1 is MNHEY and CDR2 SMNVEV (reference sequence). The CDR3 covers 16 residues. Trimming removed 3 bases at V and 4 bases at J, with 17 bases between. The CDR3 nucleotides are TGTGCCAGCAGTTTCGGTGGCCTCGAGATGGCAGATACGCAGTATTTT. Translating gives CASSFGGLEMADTQYF.

This chain connects TRBV27 to TRBJ2-7; D unresolved. The CDR3 is 15 amino acids. From germline, CDR1 is MNHEY and CDR2 SMNVEV (reference sequence). The V and J ends lost 6 bases and 6 bases respectively, with 21 bases between them. The CDR3 here is CASSHNRVLRSEQYF. The DNA of the CDR3 is TGTGCCAGCAGCCATAATCGGGTCCTTCGGTCCGAGCAGTACTTC.

The gene calls are TRBV7-8 and TRBJ1-6; 7 positions match TRBD1. In germline, CDR1 is SGHVS, CDR2 FQNEAQ. With 5 bases clipped from V and 0 bases from J, the junction kept 10 bases outside the gene matches. The CDR3 spans 18 residues. The CDR3 here is CASSRTGSRSSYNSPLHF. The CDR3, as DNA: TGTGCCAGCAGCCGGACAGGCTCTCGCAGCTCCTATAATTCACCCCTCCACTTT.

The V gene is TRBV14, the J gene TRBJ2-1, with D hard to call. Germline assignment: CDR1 SGHDN and CDR2 FVKESK. Trimming removed 1 base at V and 8 bases at J, with 24 bases between. CDR3 length: 18 amino acids. Written as DNA, the CDR3 is TGTGCCAGCAGCCAAGCACCTATTTGGCGGAGAGGAGTGGATGAGCAGTTCTTC. Translating gives CASSQAPIWRRGVDEQFF. Variable domain in full (rest from reference TRBV14 and TRBJ2-1): EAGVTQFPSHSVIEKGQTVTLRCDPISGHDNLYWYRRVMGKEIKFLLHFVKESKQDESGMPNNRFLAERTGGTYSTLKVQPAELEDSGVYFCASSQAPIWRRGVDEQFFGPGTRLTVL.

This clonotype was observed many times. V gene TRBV9 combines with J gene TRBJ2-3; the D gene is possibly TRBD2 (6 bases). Germline CDR1 SGDLS, CDR2 YYNGEE. This CDR3 contains 16 residues. Trimming cost V 4 bases and J 0 bases, with 15 bases left between them. The CDR3 sequence: CASSPPSGTSTDTQYF. CDR3 in DNA: TGTGCCAGCAGCCCCCCCTCCGGGACTAGCACAGATACGCAGTATTTT.